The sequence of this T cell receptor (beta chain) was determined in a study of regulatory and conventional T cells in RAG deficiency. Points from the study as a whole: Omenn CD25-high CD127-low cells may be activated cells, not true Tregs.

Generated by immunoSEQ multiplex PCR, the TCRdb table keeps only in-frame clones and is missing some. The sample includes around 29,000 clones, 90% to 95% of them seen just once. Regarding this clone: As yet, its antigen is unknown.

Conventional CD4+ T cells were sorted from blood as CD25-low CD127-high cells. These data also featured in a second study, about regulatory T cells. From that study: Primers: 52 TRBV forward and 13 TRBJ reverse. Regulatory T cells showed the strongest V-J pair restriction and V/J gene skewing among patient repertoires.

The sample consisted of CD25- CD4+ T cells sorted from blood. The TCR sequence derives from a human donor in good health.

The CDR3 DNA reads TGTGCCAGCAGTGAAGTAGACAGCTTGACTGAAGCTTTCTTT. Protein product: CASSEVDSLTEAFF. The J gene is TRBJ1-1, the V gene TRBV6-1; perhaps TRBD1 as D (5 bases). From germline, CDR1 is MNHNS and CDR2 SASEGT. The CDR3 runs 14 residues. Deletions cut 1 base from V and 5 bases from J, with 11 bases between.